This T cell receptor (beta chain) was obtained from a study of tumor-infiltrating lymphocytes in oesophageal squamous cell carcinoma. The CDR3 runs to 15 residues. The V gene's germline CDR1 is SGHTA and CDR2 FQGNSA. TCRdb processed the PCR reads anew with MiXCR; each CDR3 protein has one entry. The sample records 15,000 to 20,000 distinct CDR3 sequences, 35% to 45% being singletons. The chain has TRBV7-2 and TRBJ2-5; 10 bases align to TRBD1. The J call could be wrong; TRBJ2-7 is a better fit for the DNA end. The sample comprised normal esophageal tissue next to the tumor. The TCR comes from a female donor with esophageal squamous cell carcinoma. CDR3 in DNA: TGTGCCAGCAGCTTAATACCGGGACAGGGGTACGAGCAGTACTTC. This translates into CASSLIPGQGYEQYF.